This TCR beta chain is drawn from a study of high-grade serous ovarian cancer treatment subgroups. The wider study: On average, just over 14,000 reads and roughly 7,000 unique TCR beta rearrangements were obtained per sample.

TCRdb's copy holds only in-frame clones and misses some; the assay was immunoSEQ multiplex PCR. Among approximately 6,600 clones listed, 70% to 80% were seen once. Germline V gives CDR1 LNHNV, CDR2 YYDKDF (reference sequence). The CDR3 contains 14 residues. The ends were cut back, 4 bases at V and 6 bases at J, with 10 bases in the middle. As for this clone: What it binds is not known.

The tumor samples were collected prior to definitive surgery or chemotherapy. Overall study findings and caveats: Clonal relatedness tracked neoantigen level, and by trend copy number and mutation load. Without spatial data, bulk sequencing limits insight into HGSC tumor diversity. Tumors within one patient showed repertoire similarity of about 0.11 to 0.85.

This receptor was taken from a human donor with high-grade serous ovarian cancer. Specimen: tumor tissue. The chain is built from TRBV15 and TRBJ1-6, with D unclear. CDR3 nucleotide sequence: TGTGCCACCAGCACGATGGGCTCTAATTCACCCCTCCACTTT. Its protein product is CATSTMGSNSPLHF.